This TCR beta chain was sequenced in a study of blood T cell repertoires in COVID-19. Overall study context: The samples span acute and convalescent COVID-19 from the United States, Italy and Spain.

TCRdb's copy holds only in-frame clones and misses some; the assay was immunoSEQ multiplex PCR. The table lists some 46,000 clones, about 87% of them singletons. CDR3 size: 13 residues. The germline V gene encodes CDR1 SQVTM and CDR2 ANQGSEA. V lost 5 bases, J lost 7 bases, and 5 bases stayed unmatched. The rearrangement links TRBV29-1 to TRBJ1-5, with 10 bases identical to TRBD1. Material for sequencing was peripheral blood. The receptor was isolated from a man in his forties or fifties with acute or convalescent COVID-19. CDR3 in amino acids: CSVSGDRGQPQHF. The CDR3, as DNA: TGCAGCGTTTCAGGGGACAGGGGACAGCCCCAGCATTTT.